The 2 T cell receptor beta chains below were found in one sample sequenced in a study of blood T cell repertoires in COVID-19. Generated by immunoSEQ multiplex PCR, the TCRdb table keeps only in-frame clones and is missing some. Here the sample spans about 250,000 clones, approximately 83% being singletons. The sequenced sample consisted of PBMCs or T cells enriched from blood (not recorded which). These receptors originate from a man over 45 who had recovered from COVID-19.

The chain links TRBV12-3 or TRBV12-4 to TRBJ2-5, with 7 bases aligning to TRBD2. V lost 3 bases to trimming and J lost 9 bases; unmatched junction nucleotides: 1. The CDR3 is 11 amino acids. CDR3 sequence reads: CASSLGGAQYF. The CDR3 region has the DNA TGTGCCAGCAGTTTGGGAGGGGCCCAGTACTTC.

This chain joins TRBV6-5 and TRBJ2-1, with unresolved D. Germline V gene sequence: CDR1 MNHEY, CDR2 SVGAGI. V dropped 6 bases and J dropped 8 bases, with 11 bases sitting between them. This CDR3 has 12 amino acids. The CDR3 DNA is TGTGCCAGCAGCGGCCCCGCGGATGAGCAGTTCTTC. This translates into CASSGPADEQFF.